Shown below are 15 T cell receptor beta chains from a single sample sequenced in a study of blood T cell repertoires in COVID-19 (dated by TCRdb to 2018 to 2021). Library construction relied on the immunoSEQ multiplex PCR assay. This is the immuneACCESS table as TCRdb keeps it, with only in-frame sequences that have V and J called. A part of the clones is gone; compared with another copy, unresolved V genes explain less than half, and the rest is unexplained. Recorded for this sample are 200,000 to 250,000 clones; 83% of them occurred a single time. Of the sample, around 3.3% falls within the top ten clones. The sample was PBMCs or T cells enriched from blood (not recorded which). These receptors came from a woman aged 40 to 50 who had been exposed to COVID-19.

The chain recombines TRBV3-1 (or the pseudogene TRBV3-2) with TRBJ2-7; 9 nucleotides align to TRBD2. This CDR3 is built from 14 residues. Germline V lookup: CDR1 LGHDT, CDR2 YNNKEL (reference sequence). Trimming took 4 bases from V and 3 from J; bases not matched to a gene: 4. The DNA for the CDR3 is TGTGCCAGCAGCCTTAGCGGGGGAGACTACGAGCAGTACTTC. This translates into CASSLSGGDYEQYF.

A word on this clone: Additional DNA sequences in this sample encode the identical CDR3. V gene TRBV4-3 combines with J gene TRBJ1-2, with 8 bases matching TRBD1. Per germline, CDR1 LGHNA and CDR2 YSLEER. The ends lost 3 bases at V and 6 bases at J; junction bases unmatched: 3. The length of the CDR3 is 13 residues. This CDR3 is CASSQDRVNGYTF. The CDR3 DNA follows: TGCGCCAGCAGCCAGGACAGGGTAAATGGCTACACCTTC.

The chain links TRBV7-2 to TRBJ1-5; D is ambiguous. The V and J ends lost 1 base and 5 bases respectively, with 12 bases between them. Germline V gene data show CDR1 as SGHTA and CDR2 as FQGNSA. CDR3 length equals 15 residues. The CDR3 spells CASSLGQYPYQPQHF. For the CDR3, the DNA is TGTGCCAGCAGCTTAGGGCAGTACCCCTATCAGCCCCAGCATTTT.

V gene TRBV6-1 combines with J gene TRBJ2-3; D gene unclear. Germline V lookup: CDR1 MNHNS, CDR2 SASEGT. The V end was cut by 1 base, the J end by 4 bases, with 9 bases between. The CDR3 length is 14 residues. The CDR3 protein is CASSEEPTPDTQYF. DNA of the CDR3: TGTGCCAGCAGTGAAGAGCCAACCCCAGATACGCAGTATTTT.

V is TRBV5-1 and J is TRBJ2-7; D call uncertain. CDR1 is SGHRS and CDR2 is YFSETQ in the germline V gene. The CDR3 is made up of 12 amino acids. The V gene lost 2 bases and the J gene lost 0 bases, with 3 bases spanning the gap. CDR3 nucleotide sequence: TGCGCCAGCAGCTTTAGCTCCTACGAGCAGTACTTC. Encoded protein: CASSFSSYEQYF.

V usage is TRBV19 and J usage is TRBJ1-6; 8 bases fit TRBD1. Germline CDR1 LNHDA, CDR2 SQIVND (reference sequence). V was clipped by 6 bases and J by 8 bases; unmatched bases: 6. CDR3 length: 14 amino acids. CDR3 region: CASSRQGLDSPLHF. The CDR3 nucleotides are TGTGCCAGTAGCCGACAGGGGCTTGATTCACCCCTCCACTTT.

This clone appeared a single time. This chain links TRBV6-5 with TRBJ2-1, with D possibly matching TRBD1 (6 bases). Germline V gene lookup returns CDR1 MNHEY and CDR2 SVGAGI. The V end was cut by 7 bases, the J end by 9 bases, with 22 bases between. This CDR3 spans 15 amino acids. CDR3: CASMVSGESTSEQFF. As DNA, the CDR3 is TGTGCCAGCATGGTATCAGGGGAATCGACTTCTGAGCAGTTCTTC.

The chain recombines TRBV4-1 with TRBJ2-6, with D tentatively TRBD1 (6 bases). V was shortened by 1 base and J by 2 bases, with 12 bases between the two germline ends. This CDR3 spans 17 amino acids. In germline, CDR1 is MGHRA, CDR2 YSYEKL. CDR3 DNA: TGCGCCAGCAGCCAAGCCCCCACAGGGCCTGGGGCCAACGTCCTGACTTTC. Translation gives CASSQAPTGPGANVLTF.

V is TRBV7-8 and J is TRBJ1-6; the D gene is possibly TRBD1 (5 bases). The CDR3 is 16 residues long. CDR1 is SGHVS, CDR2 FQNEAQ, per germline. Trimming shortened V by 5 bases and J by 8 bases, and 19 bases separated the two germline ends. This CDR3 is CASSRAGVRVDSPLHF. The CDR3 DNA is TGTGCCAGCAGCCGGGCGGGGGTCAGGGTGGATTCACCCCTCCACTTT.

CDR3 bases: TGTGCCAGCAGCCCGGATTGGACAGTGGCAGGACGGGAGCAGTACTTC. Its translation is CASSPDWTVAGREQYF. This sequence joins TRBV7-6 and TRBJ2-7; tentative D call: TRBD1 (6 bases). This CDR3 region has 16 residues. Germline lookup yields CDR1 SGHVS and CDR2 FNYEAQ. Trimming pared 5 bases from V and 7 bases from J, leaving 24 bases between.

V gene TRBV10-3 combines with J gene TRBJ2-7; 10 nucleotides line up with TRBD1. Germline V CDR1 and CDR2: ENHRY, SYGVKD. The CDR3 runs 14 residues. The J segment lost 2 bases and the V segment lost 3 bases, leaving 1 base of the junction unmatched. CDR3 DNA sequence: TGTGCCATCAGTGACGGGACAGGGGCCTACGAGCAGTACTTC. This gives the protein CAISDGTGAYEQYF.

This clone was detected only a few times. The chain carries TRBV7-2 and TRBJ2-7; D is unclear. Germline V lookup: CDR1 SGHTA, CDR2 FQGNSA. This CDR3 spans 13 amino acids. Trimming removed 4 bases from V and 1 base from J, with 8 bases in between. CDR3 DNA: TGTGCCAGCAGCTACAGTGGTTCCTACGAGCAGTACTTC. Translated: CASSYSGSYEQYF.

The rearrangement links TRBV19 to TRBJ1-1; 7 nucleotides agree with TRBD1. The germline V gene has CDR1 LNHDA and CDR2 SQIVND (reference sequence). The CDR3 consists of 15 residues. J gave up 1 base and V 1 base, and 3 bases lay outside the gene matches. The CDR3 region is CASSIVGDRNTEAFF. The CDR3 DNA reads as TGTGCCAGTAGTATAGTTGGGGACAGGAACACTGAAGCTTTCTTT.

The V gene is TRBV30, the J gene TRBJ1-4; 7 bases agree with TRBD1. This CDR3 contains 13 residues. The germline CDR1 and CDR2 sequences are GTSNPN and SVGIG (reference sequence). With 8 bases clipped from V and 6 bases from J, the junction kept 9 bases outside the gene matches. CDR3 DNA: TGTGCCCATTCCAGGGGGAACGATGAAAAACTGTTTTTT. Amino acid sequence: CAHSRGNDEKLFF.

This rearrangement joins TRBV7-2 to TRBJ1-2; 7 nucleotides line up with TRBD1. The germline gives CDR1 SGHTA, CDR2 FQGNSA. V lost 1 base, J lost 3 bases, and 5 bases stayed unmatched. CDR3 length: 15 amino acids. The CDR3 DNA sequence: TGTGCCAGCAGCTTAGGGCAGGGGGTTTACTATGGCTACACCTTC. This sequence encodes CASSLGQGVYYGYTF. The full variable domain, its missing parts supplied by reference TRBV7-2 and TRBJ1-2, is GAGVSQSPSNKVTEKGKDVELRCDPISGHTALYWYRQSLGQGLEFLIYFQGNSAPDKSGLPSDRFSAERTGGSVSTLTIQRTQQEDSAVYLCASSLGQGVYYGYTFGSGTRLTVV.